This T cell receptor beta chain was sequenced for a study of T cell responses to AZD1222 COVID-19 vaccine. Across the whole study: Second-dose intervals near 4 or 12 weeks were combined. Overall study results and limits: In a largely white British group with more females than males, clonal diversity was possibly underestimated. Along spike, vaccine-associated CD4 TCRs were found throughout, with dominance at 160-218 and 743-854. Reportedly, close to half of spike-specific TCRs are directed against unmutated variant regions.

This clone was seen once. The antigen is not known. CDR3 length equals 21 residues. The ends lost 5 bases at V and 0 bases at J; junction bases unmatched: 23. Libraries were prepared by immunoSEQ multiplex PCR; TCRdb keeps only in-frame clonotypes and omits some of them. The sample consists of approximately 92,000 clones, roughly nine tenths of them appearing once. Source: peripheral blood, taken on day 0 of AZD1222 vaccination. The TCR comes from an adult in good health. The genes are TRBV6-7 and TRBJ2-7; 9 nucleotides agree with TRBD2. TRBV6-7 is reported as an ORF; its role is uncertain. Written as DNA, the CDR3 is TGTGCCAGCAGTCTCGGAGGCCCAGGGGAAGCGGGGGGCAACAACTCCTACGAGCAGTACTTC. It is translated as CASSLGGPGEAGGNNSYEQYF.